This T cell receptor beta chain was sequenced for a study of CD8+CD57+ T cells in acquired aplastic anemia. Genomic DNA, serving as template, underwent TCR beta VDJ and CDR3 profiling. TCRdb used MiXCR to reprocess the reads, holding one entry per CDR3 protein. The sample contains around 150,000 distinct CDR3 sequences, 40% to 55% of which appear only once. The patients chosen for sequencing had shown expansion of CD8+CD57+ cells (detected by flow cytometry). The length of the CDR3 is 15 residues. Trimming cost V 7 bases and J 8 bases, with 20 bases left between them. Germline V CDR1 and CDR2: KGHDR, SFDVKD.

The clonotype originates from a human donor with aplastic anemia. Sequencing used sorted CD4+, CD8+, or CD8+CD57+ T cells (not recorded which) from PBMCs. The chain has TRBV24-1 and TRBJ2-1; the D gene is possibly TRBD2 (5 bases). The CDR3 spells CATSQLGLESDEQFF. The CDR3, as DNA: TGTGCCACCAGCCAGCTTGGACTGGAAAGCGATGAGCAGTTCTTC.